These 9 T cell receptor beta chains originate from one sample sequenced in a study of T cells in Graves' hyperthyroidism and ophthalmopathy. TCR beta CDR3 regions were amplified from RNA. Using the HTBI primer set, a first-round RT-PCR was run on the TCR CDR3. From the multiplex PCR reads, TCRdb called clonotypes with MiXCR, one entry per CDR3 protein. The sample lists some 510,000 distinct CDR3 sequences; around 21% were seen once. Specimen: blood. The receptors originated from a man aged 18 to 30 with Graves' hyperthyroidism.

This clonotype was counted at least ten times. The gene calls are TRBV6-5 and TRBJ2-5, with 10 bases fitting TRBD1. Germline values: CDR1 MNHEY, CDR2 SVGAGI. V shed 4 bases, J shed 7 bases, and the junction held 9 bases outside the gene matches. The CDR3 runs 15 residues. Written as DNA, the CDR3 is TGTGCCAGCAGTTTTTGGACAGGGGGGCGAGGGACCCAGTACTTC. Translation gives CASSFWTGGRGTQYF.

This clonotype was detected ten times or more. The chain links TRBV5-1 to TRBJ1-1, with D perhaps matching TRBD1 (6 bases). Germline V gives CDR1 SGHRS, CDR2 YFSETQ. The V end was cut by 2 bases, the J end by 0 bases, with 11 bases between. This CDR3 is 15 amino acids long. The CDR3 protein is CASSFSGALNTEAFF. CDR3 coding DNA: TGCGCCAGCAGCTTTTCAGGGGCTCTGAACACTGAAGCTTTCTTT. The variable domain in full, with the rest retrieved from reference TRBV5-1 and TRBJ1-1, is KAGVTQTPRYLIKTRGQQVTLSCSPISGHRSVSWYQQTPGQGLQFLFEYFSETQRNKGNFPGRFSGRQFSNSRSEMNVSTLELGDSALYLCASSFSGALNTEAFFGQGTRLTVV.

This clonotype has a count of ten or more. The chain joins TRBV20-1 to TRBJ1-1, with 9 bases aligning to TRBD1. Germline-derived CDR1 and CDR2 are DFQATT and SNEGSKA (reference sequence). V trimming: 3 bases; J trimming: 10 bases; junction bases outside the gene matches: 3. The CDR3 contains 11 residues. The CDR3 DNA is TGCAGTGCTAGGTTGGACAGGGGAGCTTTCTTT. Protein: CSARLDRGAFF.

The rearrangement uses TRBV2 and TRBJ2-5; D remains unclear. The CDR3 runs 16 residues. Between the trimmed V and J ends, which lost 1 base and 0 bases, there was a span of 12 bases. Germline lookup yields CDR1 SNHLY and CDR2 FYNNEI. The CDR3 here is CASSEEHHRYQETQYF. The DNA of the CDR3 is TGTGCCAGCAGTGAAGAACACCACCGCTACCAAGAGACCCAGTACTTC.

Many counts were recorded for this clonotype. V and J are TRBV28 and TRBJ1-1, with D hard to call. Trimming took 4 bases from V and 2 from J, leaving 14 bases between them. Germline V CDR1 and CDR2: MDHEN, SYDVKM. There are 15 residues in the CDR3. Here the CDR3 DNA reads TGTGCCAGCAGTTCGCCTGGGAGGGTTAACACTGAAGCTTTCTTT. Encoded protein: CASSSPGRVNTEAFF.

The V gene is TRBV28, the J gene TRBJ1-1, with TRBD1 matching over 7 bases. Per germline, CDR1 MDHEN and CDR2 SYDVKM. The CDR3 loop spans 14 amino acids. The V gene end was trimmed by 4 bases and the J gene end by 3 bases; junction bases not matched to a gene: 5. CDR3 protein: CASSSRTGYTEAFF. In DNA form, the CDR3 reads TGTGCCAGCAGTTCCCGGACAGGCTACACTGAAGCTTTCTTT. Combining the CDR3 with reference TRBV28 and TRBJ1-1 gives the whole variable domain DVKVTQSSRYLVKRTGEKVFLECVQDMDHENMFWYRQDPGLGLRLIYFSYDVKMKEKGDIPEGYSVSREKKERFSLILESASTNQTSMYLCASSSRTGYTEAFFGQGTRLTVV.

Many counts were recorded for this clonotype. The chain couples TRBV19 to TRBJ1-1; D call uncertain. The V gene's germline CDR1 is LNHDA and CDR2 SQIVND (reference sequence). V lost 3 bases, J lost 5 bases, and 13 bases lay in between. The CDR3 loop spans 14 amino acids. The CDR3 loop reads CASSIPSRTTEAFF. In nucleotides, the CDR3 is TGTGCCAGTAGTATCCCTTCCAGGACTACTGAAGCTTTCTTT.

This clonotype was detected many times. The chain combines TRBV5-1 with TRBJ1-2; unclear D gene. Trimming pared 0 bases from V and 2 bases from J, leaving 11 bases between. Per the germline V gene, CDR1 is SGHRS and CDR2 is YFSETQ. CDR3 size: 15 residues. The CDR3 DNA reads TGCGCCAGCAGCTTGGCTTGGCAGTACAACTATGGCTACACCTTC. Translating it yields CASSLAWQYNYGYTF.

This clonotype occurred many times. The J gene is TRBJ1-1, the V gene TRBV7-9; D possibly corresponds to TRBD1 (5 bases). This CDR3 is 13 amino acids long. Germline V gene data show CDR1 as SEHNR and CDR2 as FQNEAQ (reference sequence). Trimming stripped 4 bases from V and 1 base from J, with 7 bases between. This CDR3 is CASSSQENTEAFF. The DNA for the CDR3 is TGTGCCAGCAGCTCACAGGAGAACACTGAAGCTTTCTTT.